The 27 T cell receptor beta chains reported below all come from one sample, sequenced in a study of T cells after yellow fever vaccination (dated by TCRdb to between 2019 and 2020). This specimen's treatment or condition label, per the study, means: live attenuated yellow fever vaccine strain. Libraries were constructed by 5' RACE. Sequenced using an Illumina HiSeq 2500. In-frame beta chains were kept once TCRdb had trimmed the public reads at Q25 with fastp and called clones with MiXCR. Here each entry gathers all rows of one CDR3 protein and keeps the most common genes and DNA. This sample has about 45,000 distinct CDR3 sequences in its table, and 6.5% to 8.5% of those were observed once. The ten most abundant clones make up over 12% of the sample. Here the sequenced sample was CD8+ T cells not binding an NS4B(214-222) dextramer, sorted from PBMCs, taken 45 days after the yellow fever booster vaccination. What this sample's cell subset or site label stands for: NS4B epitope dextramer-negative CD8 T cells. The origin of the receptors is a man aged 25-40 years who received the YFV17D yellow fever vaccine.

This clonotype was observed many times. The chain joins TRBV4-3 to TRBJ2-3; D not certain. The CDR3 is 15 amino acids. Germline V gene sequence: CDR1 LGHNA, CDR2 YSLEER. The V and J ends lost 1 base and 0 bases respectively, with 8 bases between them. The chain's CDR3 is CASSQVVTSTDTQYF. The CDR3 DNA reads as TGCGCCAGCAGCCAAGTGGTGACAAGCACAGATACGCAGTATTTT.

In this sample, this clonotype turned up many times. The V gene is TRBV20-1, the J gene TRBJ2-1; TRBD1 aligns across 9 bases. V dropped 0 bases and J dropped 6; count of bases not matched to a gene: 6. The germline gives CDR1 DFQATT, CDR2 SNEGSKA (reference sequence). CDR3 size: 15 residues. CDR3 residues: CSAREQGAHLNEQFF. CDR3 sequence (DNA): TGCAGTGCTAGAGAACAGGGGGCGCACCTCAATGAGCAGTTCTTC.

There are many counts of this clonotype. The gene calls are TRBV9 and TRBJ1-5; unclear D gene. The CDR3 is 14 residues long. From germline, CDR1 is SGDLS and CDR2 YYNGEE. The V end lost 3 bases, the J end lost 0 bases, and 7 bases lay between the germline ends. The CDR3 DNA sequence: TGTGCCAGCAGCGACGGGTATAGCAATCAGCCCCAGCATTTT. This gives the protein CASSDGYSNQPQHF.

Many counts were recorded for this clonotype. The V and J genes are TRBV4-3 and TRBJ2-7; a possible D gene is TRBD1 (5 bases). The CDR3 loop spans 15 amino acids. V was trimmed by 4 bases and J by 5 bases, leaving 18 bases between them. Per germline, CDR1 LGHNA and CDR2 YSLEER. The CDR3 region is CASSLTLQGPNEQYF. The CDR3 DNA reads as TGCGCCAGCAGCCTAACATTGCAGGGTCCCAACGAGCAGTACTTC.

The chain has TRBV6-2 or TRBV6-3 and TRBJ2-1; D unresolved. Germline CDR1 MNHEY, CDR2 SVGEGT. V shed 6 bases and J shed 12 bases, with 15 bases lying between them. CDR3 length equals 12 residues. This chain's CDR3 is CASSYLSDVQFF. The CDR3 bases are TGTGCCAGCAGCTACCTGTCGGATGTGCAGTTCTTC.

This clonotype has ten or more counts. This chain uses TRBV7-2 with TRBJ2-1, with D perhaps TRBD2 (6 bases). Deletions cut 2 bases from V and 5 bases from J, with 16 bases between. The CDR3 runs 16 residues. Germline V gene sequence: CDR1 SGHTA, CDR2 FQGNSA. The CDR3 DNA reads TGTGCCAGCAGCTTATGGCGGGACCATCCCAACAATGAGCAGTTCTTC. This encodes CASSLWRDHPNNEQFF.

This clonotype was found many times. The gene calls are TRBV5-4 and TRBJ2-1; TRBD2 agrees at 9 bases. CDR3 length equals 16 residues. V lost 4 bases, J lost 1 base, and 6 bases stayed unmatched. Germline-derived CDR1 and CDR2 are SGHNT and YYREEE (reference sequence). CDR3 region: CASSGSGRGSYNEQFF. CDR3 sequence (DNA): TGTGCCAGCAGCGGTAGCGGGAGAGGGTCCTACAATGAGCAGTTCTTC.

In its sample, this clonotype was seen many times. The V gene is TRBV25-1, the J gene TRBJ1-5; D remains ambiguous. V was cut by 0 bases and J by 2 bases, with 2 bases left in between. CDR1 and CDR2 (germline): MGHDK, SYGVNS. This CDR3 contains 13 residues. The CDR3 nucleotides read TGTGCCAGCAGTGAATATGGCAATCAGCCCCAGCATTTT. This gives the protein CASSEYGNQPQHF.

This clonotype was counted many times. The chain employs TRBV20-1 and TRBJ2-2; D unresolved. V was clipped by 3 bases and J by 4 bases, with 9 bases between them. CDR1 is DFQATT and CDR2 is SNEGSKA in the germline V gene (reference sequence). The CDR3 length is 13 residues. Written as DNA, the CDR3 is TGCAGTGCTAGGATGGGTACCACCGGGGAGCTGTTTTTT. It is translated as CSARMGTTGELFF.

This clonotype was seen ten or more times. The chain carries TRBV7-8 and TRBJ2-7; D is uncertain. CDR3 length: 15 amino acids. Germline V gene lookup returns CDR1 SGHVS and CDR2 FQNEAQ. Between the trimmed V and J ends, which lost 6 bases and 7 bases, there was a span of 22 bases. CDR3 DNA: TGTGCCAGCAGTCCCGAGCGTGTACCTTCAGGAGAGCAGTACTTC. Its protein is CASSPERVPSGEQYF.

This clonotype was detected a few times. The chain uses TRBV5-6 and TRBJ1-2; 8 bases are shared with TRBD1. The ends lost 5 bases at V and 6 bases at J; junction bases unmatched: 6. Germline-derived CDR1 and CDR2 are SGHDT and YYEEEE. This CDR3 spans 13 amino acids. The CDR3 reads CASRGQGADGYTF. In DNA, the CDR3 is TGTGCCAGCAGGGGGCAGGGGGCGGATGGCTACACCTTC. The whole variable domain, filled in from reference TRBV5-6 and TRBJ1-2, reads DAGVTQSPTHLIKTRGQQVTLRCSPKSGHDTVSWYQQALGQGPQFIFQYYEEEERQRGNFPDRFSGHQFPNYSSELNVNALLLGDSALYLCASRGQGADGYTFGSGTRLTVV.

This clonotype was seen ten or more times. The chain links TRBV20-1 to TRBJ2-7, with TRBD2 as a possible D gene (5 bases). CDR1 and CDR2 (germline): DFQATT, SNEGSKA (reference sequence). This CDR3 region has 14 residues. The germline V and J ends were trimmed by 0 bases and 2 bases, with 11 bases remaining between them. The CDR3 nucleotides are TGCAGTGCTAGAGATCTTGCGGGTACCTACGAGCAGTACTTC. Protein: CSARDLAGTYEQYF.

In this sample, this clonotype turned up many times. This sequence joins TRBV10-1 and TRBJ2-1; D call uncertain. CDR1 and CDR2 (germline): WNHNN, SYGVQD (reference sequence). Trimming left V 9 bases short and J 10 bases short, with 19 bases between. The CDR3 has 13 amino acids. The CDR3 DNA follows: TGCGCCAGGGTTCATGGCCCCGAGGAGGAGCAGTTCTTC. Translation gives CARVHGPEEEQFF.

The rearrangement links TRBV6-2 or TRBV6-3 to TRBJ2-7; D gene unclear. The CDR3 consists of 14 residues. V was pared by 2 bases and J by 1 base, with 9 bases between. Germline CDR1 and CDR2: MNHEY and SVGEGT. CDR3 in amino acids: CASSYDPGSYEQYF. CDR3 bases: TGTGCCAGCAGTTACGACCCTGGGTCCTACGAGCAGTACTTC.

This clonotype was detected only a few times. The gene calls are TRBV28 and TRBJ2-6; the D is unclear. The germline V gene has CDR1 MDHEN and CDR2 SYDVKM. CDR3 length: 15 amino acids. V lost 6 bases and J 0 bases, leaving 9 bases between the germline ends. In nucleotides, the CDR3 is TGTGCCAGCAGACGACCCCGCTCTGGGGCCAACGTCCTGACTTTC. Encoded protein: CASRRPRSGANVLTF.

This clonotype appeared many times. The rearrangement joins TRBV30 to TRBJ2-7; D unclear. The germline V gene encodes CDR1 GTSNPN and CDR2 SVGIG (reference sequence). The CDR3 is made up of 14 amino acids. V lost 1 base to trimming and J lost 3 bases, with 13 bases between them. CDR3 sequence reads: CAWSGLEMDYEQYF. For the CDR3, the DNA is TGTGCCTGGAGTGGTCTTGAGATGGACTACGAGCAGTACTTC.

The rearrangement uses TRBV29-1 and TRBJ2-7; D is ambiguous. Trimming pared 5 bases from V and 4 bases from J, leaving 9 bases between. The CDR3 length is 11 residues. Germline lookup yields CDR1 SQVTM and CDR2 ANQGSEA. The CDR3 loop reads CSVRVVYEQYF. The CDR3 DNA reads TGCAGCGTTCGAGTGGTATACGAGCAGTACTTC.

This clonotype was picked up a small number of times. V and J are TRBV4-3 and TRBJ2-7; tentatively, D is TRBD1 (6 bases). Germline-derived CDR1 and CDR2 are LGHNA and YSLEER. The germline V and J ends were trimmed by 1 base and 5 bases, with 12 bases remaining between them. The CDR3 loop spans 14 amino acids. The chain's CDR3 is CASSQVTGFDEQYF. CDR3 coding DNA: TGCGCCAGCAGCCAAGTCACAGGGTTCGACGAGCAGTACTTC.

This clonotype appeared a few times. The J gene is TRBJ2-2, the V gene TRBV4-3, with 7 bases matching TRBD2. J was trimmed by 4 bases and V by 3 bases; bases with no gene match: 8. This CDR3 is built from 16 residues. CDR1 LGHNA and CDR2 YSLEER come from the germline V gene. The CDR3: CASSQKTSSVTGELFF. Here the CDR3 DNA reads TGCGCCAGCAGCCAGAAGACTAGCTCGGTCACCGGGGAGCTGTTTTTT.

There are many counts of this clonotype. This chain connects TRBV7-6 to TRBJ2-5; D not resolved. The V end lost 2 bases, the J end lost 3 bases, and 4 bases lay between the germline ends. The length of the CDR3 is 12 residues. CDR1 SGHVS and CDR2 FNYEAQ come from the germline V gene. CDR3 region: CASSLFEETQYF. CDR3 coding DNA: TGTGCCAGCAGCTTATTCGAAGAGACCCAGTACTTC.

This clonotype was observed at least ten times. The gene calls are TRBV10-3 and TRBJ2-5; TRBD2 agrees at 13 bases. The CDR3 extends over 16 amino acids. Looked up from germline, CDR1 is ENHRY and CDR2 is SYGVKD. Germline trimming cut 10 bases from V and 3 bases from J; bases unmatched to any gene: 11. CDR3 amino acids: CATWGGTSGAEETQYF. The CDR3 DNA sequence: TGTGCCACCTGGGGGGGGACTAGCGGGGCGGAAGAGACCCAGTACTTC.

This clonotype was recorded many times. V gene TRBV30 combines with J gene TRBJ2-1; the match to TRBD1 covers 10 bases. This CDR3 is built from 15 residues. Germline trimming cut 6 bases from V and 8 bases from J; bases unmatched to any gene: 13. Germline assignment: CDR1 GTSNPN and CDR2 SVGIG (reference sequence). CDR3 sequence: CACHFGDRGFDEQFF. CDR3 sequence (DNA): TGTGCCTGCCACTTCGGGGACAGGGGTTTTGATGAGCAGTTCTTC.

This clonotype was observed at least ten times. This chain connects TRBV27 to TRBJ2-7; D not resolved. The CDR3 consists of 15 residues. V was clipped by 3 bases and J by 0 bases, with 12 bases between them. CDR1 and CDR2 from the germline V gene are MNHEY and SMNVEV (reference sequence). The CDR3: CASSFTGLSSYEQYF. CDR3 nucleotides: TGTGCCAGCAGTTTCACGGGCCTAAGCTCCTACGAGCAGTACTTC.

This clonotype showed up many times. This chain links TRBV7-3 with TRBJ2-7; D is possibly TRBD2 (6 bases). Trimming took 5 bases from V and 5 from J, leaving 16 bases between them. CDR3 size: 14 residues. Germline V CDR1 and CDR2: SGHTA, FQGTGA. The CDR3 is CASSRLGGTDEQYF. As DNA, the CDR3 is TGTGCCAGCAGCCGACTTGGGGGGACCGACGAGCAGTACTTC.

Notes on this clonotype: This clone may be a read error of a much larger clone one base away. J is TRBJ2-7 and V is TRBV20-1, with 7 bases that match TRBD2. After removal of 5 bases from V and 4 bases from J, the junction contained 11 bases not matched to a gene. The CDR3 is made up of 14 amino acids. Germline values: CDR1 DFQATT, CDR2 SNEGSKA (reference sequence). The CDR3 DNA reads TGCAGTGCTTCAAGCGGGAATGATGGGTACGAGCAGTACTTC. It is translated as CSASSGNDGYEQYF.

This clonotype has at least ten counts. The chain is built from TRBV5-1 and TRBJ2-2, with D tentatively TRBD1 or TRBD2 (5 bases each). V was clipped by 8 bases and J by 3 bases, with 17 bases between them. CDR1 and CDR2 (germline): SGHRS, YFSETQ. This CDR3 contains 15 residues. The CDR3, as DNA: TGCGCCAGTGGGGCAGGGAGAGAGGACACCGGGGAGCTGTTTTTT. Translation gives CASGAGREDTGELFF. The full variable domain, its missing parts supplied by reference TRBV5-1 and TRBJ2-2, is KAGVTQTPRYLIKTRGQQVTLSCSPISGHRSVSWYQQTPGQGLQFLFEYFSETQRNKGNFPGRFSGRQFSNSRSEMNVSTLELGDSALYLCASGAGREDTGELFFGEGSRLTVL.

On this clonotype itself: A much larger clone differs from this one at a single base, so this may be a read error. V gene TRBV7-6 combines with J gene TRBJ2-2, with 14 bases lining up with TRBD2. CDR1 is SGHVS, CDR2 FNYEAQ, per germline. The CDR3 length is 14 residues. The CDR3 sequence is CACRLAGGPGELFF. The CDR3 region has the DNA TGTGCCTGCAGACTAGCGGGAGGGCCCGGGGAGCTGTTTTTT.